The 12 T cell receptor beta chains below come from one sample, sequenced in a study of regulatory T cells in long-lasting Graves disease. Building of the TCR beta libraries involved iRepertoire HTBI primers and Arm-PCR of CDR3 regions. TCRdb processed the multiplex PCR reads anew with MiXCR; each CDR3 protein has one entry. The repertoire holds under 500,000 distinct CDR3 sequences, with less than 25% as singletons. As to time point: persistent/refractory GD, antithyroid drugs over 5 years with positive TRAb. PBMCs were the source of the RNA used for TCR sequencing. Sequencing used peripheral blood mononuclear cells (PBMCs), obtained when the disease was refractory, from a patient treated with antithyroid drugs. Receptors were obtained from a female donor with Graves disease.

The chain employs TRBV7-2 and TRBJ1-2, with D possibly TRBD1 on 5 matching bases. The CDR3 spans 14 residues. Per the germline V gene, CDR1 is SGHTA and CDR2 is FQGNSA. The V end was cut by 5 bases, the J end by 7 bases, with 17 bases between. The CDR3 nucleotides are TGTGCCAGCAGCCCGATTTACGGACAAGGTGGCTACACCTTC. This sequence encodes CASSPIYGQGGYTF.

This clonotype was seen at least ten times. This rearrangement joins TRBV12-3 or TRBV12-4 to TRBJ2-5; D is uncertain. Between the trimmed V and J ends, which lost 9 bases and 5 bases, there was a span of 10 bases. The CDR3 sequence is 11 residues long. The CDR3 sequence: CASMLRETQYF. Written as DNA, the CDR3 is TGTGCCAGTATGCTAAGGGAGACCCAGTACTTC.

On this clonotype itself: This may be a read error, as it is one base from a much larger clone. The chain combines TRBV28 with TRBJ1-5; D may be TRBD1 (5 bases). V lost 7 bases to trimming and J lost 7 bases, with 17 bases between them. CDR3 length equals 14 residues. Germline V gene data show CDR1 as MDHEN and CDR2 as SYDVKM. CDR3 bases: TGTGCCAGCAACGGCCCGGGGGGGGAGCAGCCCCAGCATTTT. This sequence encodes CASNGPGGEQPQHF.

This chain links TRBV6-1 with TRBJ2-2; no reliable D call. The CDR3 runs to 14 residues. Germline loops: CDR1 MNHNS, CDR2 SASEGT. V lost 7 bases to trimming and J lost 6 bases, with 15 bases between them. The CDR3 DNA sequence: TGTGCCAGCACGGTTGACTCAGGATCCGGGGAGCTGTTTTTT. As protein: CASTVDSGSGELFF.

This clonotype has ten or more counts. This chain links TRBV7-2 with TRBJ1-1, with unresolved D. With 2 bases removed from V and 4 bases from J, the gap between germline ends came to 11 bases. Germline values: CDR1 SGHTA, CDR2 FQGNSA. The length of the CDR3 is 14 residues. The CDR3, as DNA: TGTGCCAGCAGCTTAAGCAAGCGGGTCACTGAAGCTTTCTTT. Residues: CASSLSKRVTEAFF.

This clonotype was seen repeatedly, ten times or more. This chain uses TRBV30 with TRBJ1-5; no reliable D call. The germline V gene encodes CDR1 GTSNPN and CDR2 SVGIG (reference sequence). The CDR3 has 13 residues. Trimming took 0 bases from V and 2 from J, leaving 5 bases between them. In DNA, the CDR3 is TGTGCCTGGAGTGTTATGGGCAATCAGCCCCAGCATTTT. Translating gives CAWSVMGNQPQHF.

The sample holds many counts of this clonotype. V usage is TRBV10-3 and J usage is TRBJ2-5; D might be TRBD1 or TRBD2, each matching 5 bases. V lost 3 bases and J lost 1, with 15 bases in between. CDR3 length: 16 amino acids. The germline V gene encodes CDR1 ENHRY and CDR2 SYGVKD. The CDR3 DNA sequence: TGTGCCATCAGTGACGAGGCGTCCGGGACCCAAGAGACCCAGTACTTC. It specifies CAISDEASGTQETQYF.

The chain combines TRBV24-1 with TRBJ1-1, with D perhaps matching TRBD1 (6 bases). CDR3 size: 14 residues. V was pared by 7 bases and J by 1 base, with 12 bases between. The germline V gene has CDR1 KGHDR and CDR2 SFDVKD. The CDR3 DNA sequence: TGTGCCACCAGGAGCTCAGGGGAGAACACTGAAGCTTTCTTT. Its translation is CATRSSGENTEAFF.

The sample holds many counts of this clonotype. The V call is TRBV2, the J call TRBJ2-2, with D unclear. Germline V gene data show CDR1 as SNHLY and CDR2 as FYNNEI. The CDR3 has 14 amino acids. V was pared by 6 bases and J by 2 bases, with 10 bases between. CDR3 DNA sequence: TGTGCCAGCAGGGGAACCGTAAACACCGGGGAGCTGTTTTTT. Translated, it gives CASRGTVNTGELFF. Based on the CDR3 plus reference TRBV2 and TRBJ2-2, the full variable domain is EPEVTQTPSHQVTQMGQEVILRCVPISNHLYFYWYRQILGQKVEFLVSFYNNEISEKSEIFDDQFSVERPDGSNFTLKIRSTKLEDSAMYFCASRGTVNTGELFFGEGSRLTVL.

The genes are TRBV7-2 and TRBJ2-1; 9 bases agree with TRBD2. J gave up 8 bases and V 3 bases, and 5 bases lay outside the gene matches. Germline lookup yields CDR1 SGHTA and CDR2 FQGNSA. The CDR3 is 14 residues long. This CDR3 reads CASSFLAGADEQFF. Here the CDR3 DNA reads TGTGCCAGCAGCTTTTTAGCGGGAGCGGATGAGCAGTTCTTC.

The CDR3 DNA follows: TGTGCCACCAGCAGAGATCTAATGTCGTTAGGGGAGACCCAGTACTTC. As protein: CATSRDLMSLGETQYF. The rearrangement links TRBV15 to TRBJ2-5; unclear D gene. The V end was cut by 0 bases, the J end by 5 bases, with 16 bases between. CDR3 length: 16 residues. The germline gives CDR1 LNHNV, CDR2 YYDKDF (reference sequence).

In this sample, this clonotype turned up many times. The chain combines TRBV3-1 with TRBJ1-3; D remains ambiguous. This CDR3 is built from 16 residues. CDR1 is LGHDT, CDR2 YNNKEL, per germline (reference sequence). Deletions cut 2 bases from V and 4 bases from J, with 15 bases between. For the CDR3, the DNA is TGTGCCAGCAGCCAAAACGGAGCTCTGAGCGGAAACACCATATATTTT. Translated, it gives CASSQNGALSGNTIYF.